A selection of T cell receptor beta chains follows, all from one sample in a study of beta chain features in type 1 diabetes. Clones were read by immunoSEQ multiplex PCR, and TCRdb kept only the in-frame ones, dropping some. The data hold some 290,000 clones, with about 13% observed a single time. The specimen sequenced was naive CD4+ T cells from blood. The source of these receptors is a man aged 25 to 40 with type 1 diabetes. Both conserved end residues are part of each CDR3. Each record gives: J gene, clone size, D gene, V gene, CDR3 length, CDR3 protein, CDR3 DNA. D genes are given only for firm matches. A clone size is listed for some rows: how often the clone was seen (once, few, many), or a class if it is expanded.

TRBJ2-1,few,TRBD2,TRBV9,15,CASSPMAGDYNEQFF,TGTGCCAGCAGCCCGATGGCGGGGGATTACAATGAGCAGTTCTTC
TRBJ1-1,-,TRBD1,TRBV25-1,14,CASRTRTGQTEAFF,TGTGCCAGCAGGACCCGGACAGGGCAAACTGAAGCTTTCTTT
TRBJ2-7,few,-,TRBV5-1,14,CASSLARGSHEQYF,TGCGCCAGCAGCTTGGCCAGAGGGTCTCACGAGCAGTACTTC
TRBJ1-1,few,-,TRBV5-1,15,CASSLEVGRGTEAFF,TGCGCCAGCAGCTTGGAGGTAGGAAGGGGCACTGAAGCTTTCTTT
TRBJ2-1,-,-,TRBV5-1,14,CASSLAVTNSEQFF,TGCGCCAGCAGCTTGGCCGTAACCAACAGTGAGCAGTTCTTC
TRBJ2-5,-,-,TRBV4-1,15,CASSPLNRGQETQYF,TGCGCCAGCAGCCCCCTCAACCGGGGCCAAGAGACCCAGTACTTC
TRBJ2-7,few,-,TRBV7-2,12,CASSPSSYEQYF,TGTGCCAGCAGCCCTAGCTCCTACGAGCAGTACTTC
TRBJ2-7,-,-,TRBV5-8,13,CASSFQGSYEQYF,TGTGCCAGCAGCTTTCAGGGGAGCTACGAGCAGTACTTC
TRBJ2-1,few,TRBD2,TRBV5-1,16,CASSLVGTSGRDEQFF,TGCGCCAGCAGCTTGGTTGGGACTAGCGGGAGGGATGAACAGTTCTTC
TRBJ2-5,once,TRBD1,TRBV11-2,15,CASSKTGTGLETQYF,TGTGCCAGCAGCAAAACCGGGACAGGGCTGGAGACCCAGTACTTC
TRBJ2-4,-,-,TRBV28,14,CASSEATGVSIQYF,TGTGCCAGCAGTGAAGCAACAGGCGTGAGCATTCAGTACTTC
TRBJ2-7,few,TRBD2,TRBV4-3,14,CASSQVAGTYEQYF,TGCGCCAGCAGCCAAGTAGCGGGTACGTACGAGCAGTACTTC
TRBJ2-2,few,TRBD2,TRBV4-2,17,CASSQDSSGTVTGELFF,TGTGCCAGCAGCCAAGATAGTAGCGGGACTGTCACCGGGGAGCTGTTTTTT
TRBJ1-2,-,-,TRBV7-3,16,CASSLTLQGLDYGYTF,TGTGCCAGCAGCTTAACACTCCAGGGGCTGGACTATGGCTACACCTTC
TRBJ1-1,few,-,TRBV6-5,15,CASSSTVGGWTEAFF,TGTGCCAGCAGTTCAACCGTCGGGGGTTGGACTGAAGCTTTCTTT
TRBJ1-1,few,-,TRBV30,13,CAWSLGAKTEAFF,TGTGCCTGGAGTCTGGGGGCGAAAACTGAAGCTTTCTTT
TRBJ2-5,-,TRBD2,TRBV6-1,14,CASTPSIAGGLKYF,TGTGCCAGCACTCCTTCAATAGCGGGAGGACTGAAATACTTC
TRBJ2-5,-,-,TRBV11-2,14,CASSLNQGRETQYF,TGTGCCAGCAGCTTAAATCAGGGCCGAGAGACCCAGTACTTC
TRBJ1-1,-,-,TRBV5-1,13,CASSLTGNTEAFF,TGCGCCAGCAGCTTAACAGGGAACACTGAAGCTTTCTTT
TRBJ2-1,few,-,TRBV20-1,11,CSASLYNEQFF,TGCAGTGCTAGCTTATATAATGAGCAGTTCTTC
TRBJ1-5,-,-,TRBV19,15,CASIRVGGAHQPQHF,TGTGCCAGTATCAGGGTCGGTGGGGCACATCAGCCCCAGCATTTT
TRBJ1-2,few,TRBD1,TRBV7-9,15,CASSLRDRGSEGYTF,TGTGCCAGCAGCCTCCGGGACAGGGGTTCAGAAGGCTACACCTTC
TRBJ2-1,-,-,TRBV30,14,CAWNVQVRYNEQFF,TGTGCCTGGAACGTACAGGTCCGCTACAATGAGCAGTTCTTC
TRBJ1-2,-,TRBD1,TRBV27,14,CASRRDRANYGYTF,TGTGCCAGCAGAAGGGACAGGGCTAACTATGGCTACACCTTC
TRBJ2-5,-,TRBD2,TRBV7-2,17,CASSLEGTSGEQETQYF,TGTGCCAGCAGCTTAGAAGGGACTAGCGGAGAGCAAGAGACCCAGTACTTC
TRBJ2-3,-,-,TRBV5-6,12,CASSLFIDTQYF,TGTGCCAGCAGCTTGTTTATAGATACGCAGTATTTT
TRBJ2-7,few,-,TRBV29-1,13,CSARRDISYEQYF,TGCAGCGCCCGCAGGGATATCTCCTACGAGCAGTACTTC
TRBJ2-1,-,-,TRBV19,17,CASSIGSPQGRYNEQFF,TGTGCCAGTAGTATTGGGTCCCCACAGGGAAGATACAATGAGCAGTTCTTC